This T cell receptor beta chain was found in a study of neoadjuvant anti-PD-1 for oral cavity cancer. Most PBMC samples had roughly 0.5 ug input DNA in six replicates. The method was immunoSEQ multiplex PCR; TCRdb's version includes in-frame clones alone and lacks a portion of them. The profile shows about 14,000 clones, roughly 73% of them singletons. Germline-derived CDR1 and CDR2 are SGHRS and YFSETQ. V was shortened by 0 bases and J by 8 bases, with 20 bases between the two germline ends. The CDR3 sequence is 17 residues long. Stage II-IVA oral cavity squamous cell carcinoma was new and untreated by systemic or radiation therapy.

The clonotype originates from a person aged 35-79 years with oral cavity squamous cell carcinoma. The chain recombines TRBV5-1 with TRBJ1-4; D possibly corresponds to TRBD1 (5 bases). Sample: PBMCs, taken before nivolumab (anti-PD-1) treatment. The CDR3 sequence is CASSLVGIRQRREKLFF. In DNA, the CDR3 is TGCGCCAGCAGCTTGGTGGGTATTCGACAGAGAAGAGAAAAACTGTTTTTT.